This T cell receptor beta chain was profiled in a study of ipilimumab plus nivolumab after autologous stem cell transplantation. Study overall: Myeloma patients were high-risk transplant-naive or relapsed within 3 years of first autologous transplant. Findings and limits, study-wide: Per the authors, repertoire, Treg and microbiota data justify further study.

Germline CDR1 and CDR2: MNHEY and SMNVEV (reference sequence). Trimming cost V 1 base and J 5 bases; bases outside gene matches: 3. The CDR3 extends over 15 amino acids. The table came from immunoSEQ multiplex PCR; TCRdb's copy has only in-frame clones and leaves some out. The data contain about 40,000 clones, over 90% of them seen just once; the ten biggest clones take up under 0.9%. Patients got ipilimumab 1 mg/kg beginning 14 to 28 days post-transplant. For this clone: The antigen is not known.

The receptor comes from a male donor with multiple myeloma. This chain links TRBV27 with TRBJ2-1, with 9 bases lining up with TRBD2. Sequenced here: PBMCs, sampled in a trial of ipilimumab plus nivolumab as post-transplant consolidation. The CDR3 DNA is TGTGCCAGCAGTTTATGGGTAGCGGGGGACAATGAGCAGTTCTTC. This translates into CASSLWVAGDNEQFF.